The clone carrying this T cell receptor (beta chain) was found once. This CDR3 has 14 residues. V lost 0 bases, J lost 6 bases, and 14 bases lay in between. The germline CDR1 and CDR2 sequences are GTSNPN and SVGIG (reference sequence). These data originate in a study of OX40 agonist ivuxolimab in advanced cancers. Sequenced by immunoSEQ multiplex PCR; TCRdb stores in-frame clones only, minus some. Here the sample spans about 77,000 clones, approximately 85% being singletons. Specimen: CD4+ or CD8+ T cells sorted from blood, collected in a trial of the OX40 agonist ivuxolimab. This clonotype originated in an adult with an advanced solid tumor such as melanoma, head and neck, liver or kidney cancer. The chain uses TRBV30 and TRBJ1-2; a possible D gene is TRBD1 (5 bases). The DNA for the CDR3 is TGTGCCTGGAGTGTAAAGGGGTCTTCAAATGGCTACACCTTC. Translating gives CAWSVKGSSNGYTF.